The 17 T cell receptor beta chains below come from one sample, sequenced in a study of blood T cells in healthy people across ages (dated by TCRdb to about 2015). Libraries were made using 5' RACE. Sequenced on an Illumina HiSeq 2500. A second roughly 7 to 11 cycle PCR used a sample-barcoded 5' primer and a J-beta primer mix. TCRdb passed the public sequencing reads through fastp at Q25 and MiXCR, retaining productive beta sequences. One record per CDR3 amino acid sequence lists the most common genes and DNA. Here the sample has some 550,000 distinct CDR3 sequences; roughly 48% occur a single time. The ten biggest clones cover roughly 24% of the sample. Sample: blood. The receptors stem from an elderly man in good health.

V is TRBV28 and J is TRBJ2-5; 7 nucleotides line up with TRBD1. The CDR3 runs 15 residues. CDR1 is MDHEN and CDR2 is SYDVKM in the germline V gene. V was pared by 5 bases and J by 5 bases, with 11 bases of the junction left unmatched. CDR3 sequence reads: CASSQGPGGHETQYF. DNA for the CDR3: TGTGCCAGCAGTCAAGGGCCAGGGGGACACGAGACCCAGTACTTC.

This clonotype has a handful of counts. V and J are TRBV29-1 and TRBJ2-6; D is possibly TRBD1 or TRBD2 (5 bases each). The CDR3 spans 14 residues. Germline CDR1 is SQVTM and CDR2 is ANQGSEA. Trimming pared 4 bases from V and 0 bases from J, leaving 7 bases between. CDR3 sequence reads: CSVGGFSGANVLTF. For the CDR3, the DNA is TGCAGCGTTGGGGGGTTCTCTGGGGCCAACGTCCTGACTTTC.

This clonotype has a handful of counts. The chain carries TRBV7-9 and TRBJ2-1; the D gene could be TRBD1 or TRBD2 (6 bases each). The CDR3 totals 14 residues. V was cut by 6 bases and J by 8 bases, with 17 bases left in between. Germline CDR1 reads SEHNR; CDR2 reads FQNEAQ (reference sequence). The CDR3, as DNA: TGTGCCAGCAGAAAGGGGGGAAGGGGCTATGAGCAGTTCTTC. This codes for CASRKGGRGYEQFF.

The chain joins TRBV6-6 to TRBJ2-7, with D possibly matching TRBD1 (5 bases). Germline lookup yields CDR1 MNHNY and CDR2 SVGAGI (reference sequence). The CDR3 is 14 residues long. V was trimmed by 6 bases and J by 2 bases, leaving 14 bases between them. DNA of the CDR3: TGTGCCAGCAGACACACATTGGGGCCCTACGAGCAGTACTTC. Translated: CASRHTLGPYEQYF.

CDR3 bases: TGCGCCAGCACCAACGGACCTAGCTCCTACAATGAGCAGTTCTTC. This gives the protein CASTNGPSSYNEQFF. The chain has TRBV5-1 and TRBJ2-1; D gene uncertain. CDR3 length: 15 residues. V was pared by 6 bases and J by 0 bases, with 13 bases between. CDR1 SGHRS and CDR2 YFSETQ come from the germline V gene.

This clonotype was counted a few times. The chain has TRBV20-1 and TRBJ2-7, with 8 bases that match TRBD1. Germline CDR1 is DFQATT and CDR2 is SNEGSKA (reference sequence). CDR3 length: 14 amino acids. V was clipped by 6 bases and J by 0 bases; unmatched bases: 7. The DNA of the CDR3 is TGCAGTGCCATCGACAGGGGAGCCTCCTACGAGCAGTACTTC. Protein sequence: CSAIDRGASYEQYF.

The chain links TRBV15 to TRBJ1-2; tentative D call: TRBD1 (5 bases). This CDR3 has 16 residues. V was clipped by 1 base and J by 0 bases, with 12 bases between them. CDR1 and CDR2 (germline): LNHNV, YYDKDF (reference sequence). CDR3 sequence (DNA): TGTGCCACCAGCAGAGGCCGGGACCGATCTAACTATGGCTACACCTTC. Translated: CATSRGRDRSNYGYTF.

The chain links TRBV7-2 to TRBJ2-3, with D possibly being TRBD1 (6 bases). Trimming cost V 3 bases and J 4 bases, with 14 bases left between them. CDR1 and CDR2 from the germline V gene are SGHTA and FQGNSA. This CDR3 is built from 15 residues. CDR3 coding DNA: TGTGCCAGCAGCTTTATCGACAGGCTTTCAGATACGCAGTATTTT. It translates to CASSFIDRLSDTQYF.

The chain uses TRBV28 and TRBJ1-1, with D maybe TRBD1 (6 bases). CDR1 and CDR2 (germline): MDHEN, SYDVKM. The CDR3 consists of 16 residues. V lost 6 bases and J lost 1, with 18 bases in between. The CDR3 region is CASSPPIVRGNTEAFF. CDR3 bases: TGTGCCAGCAGCCCCCCTATAGTCAGGGGGAACACTGAAGCTTTCTTT.

To note about this clonotype: A much larger clone lies one base from this, so it may be a read error. The chain carries TRBV6-5 and TRBJ2-7; 7 nucleotides match TRBD1. The CDR3 is 14 residues long. The J segment lost 3 bases and the V segment lost 5 bases, leaving 7 bases of the junction unmatched. Germline CDR1 and CDR2: MNHEY and SVGAGI. CDR3 amino acids: CASSARTGLYEQYF. In nucleotides, the CDR3 is TGTGCCAGCAGTGCCCGGACAGGCCTCTACGAGCAGTACTTC.

The sample holds many counts of this clonotype. The chain recombines TRBV6-6 with TRBJ1-1, with D unresolved. The CDR3 sequence is 12 residues long. Per germline, CDR1 MNHNY and CDR2 SVGAGI (reference sequence). Trimming cost V 2 bases and J 5 bases, with 6 bases left between them. CDR3 amino acids: CASSYMGTEAFF. In DNA form, the CDR3 reads TGTGCCAGCAGTTACATGGGGACTGAAGCTTTCTTT.

This clonotype was seen only a few times. The CDR3 here is CASSQVGFRAHGYTF. Here the CDR3 DNA reads TGCGCCAGCAGCCAGGTCGGGTTTAGGGCGCATGGCTACACCTTC. V gene TRBV4-3 combines with J gene TRBJ1-2, with D hard to call. The CDR3 sequence is 15 residues long. Trimming pared 3 bases from V and 6 bases from J, leaving 17 bases between. Germline V lookup: CDR1 LGHNA, CDR2 YSLEER.

There are a few counts of this clonotype. CDR3 residues: CSGDRGNSNEQFF. CDR3 in DNA: TGCAGCGGGGACAGGGGGAACTCCAATGAGCAGTTCTTC. V gene TRBV29-1 combines with J gene TRBJ2-1, with 11 positions matching TRBD1. The CDR3 loop spans 13 amino acids. Trimming took 7 bases from V and 6 from J; bases not matched to a gene: 5. Germline CDR1 reads SQVTM; CDR2 reads ANQGSEA.

The chain employs TRBV5-1 and TRBJ2-1; D remains unclear. Looked up from germline, CDR1 is SGHRS and CDR2 is YFSETQ. The CDR3 has 12 amino acids. V lost 0 bases, J lost 8 bases, and 6 bases lay in between. This CDR3 is CASSLDSYEQFF. Written as DNA, the CDR3 is TGCGCCAGCAGCTTGGACTCTTATGAGCAGTTCTTC.

This chain uses TRBV7-9 with TRBJ2-5; weak D call: TRBD1 (6 bases). Looked up from germline, CDR1 is SEHNR and CDR2 is FQNEAQ (reference sequence). Trimming stripped 8 bases from V and 5 bases from J, with 9 bases between. This CDR3 spans 11 amino acids. The CDR3 sequence is CASAQGETQYF. The CDR3 nucleotides are TGTGCCAGCGCCCAGGGGGAGACCCAGTACTTC.

This clonotype was counted a few times. This rearrangement joins TRBV2 to TRBJ2-1, with D tentatively TRBD2 (5 bases). Trimming shortened V by 2 bases and J by 15 bases, and 14 bases separated the two germline ends. Per germline, CDR1 SNHLY and CDR2 FYNNEI. The CDR3 length is 12 residues. The CDR3 here is CASSETRGALFF. CDR3 coding DNA: TGTGCCAGCAGTGAAACCCGGGGTGCCCTGTTCTTC.

The chain is built from TRBV4-3 and TRBJ1-4; D gene uncertain. Between the trimmed V and J ends, which lost 1 base and 0 bases, there was a span of 15 bases. This CDR3 contains 18 residues. Germline loops: CDR1 LGHNA, CDR2 YSLEER. Written as DNA, the CDR3 is TGCGCCAGCAGCCAAGTCACCTCCCCGGCTGCAACTAATGAAAAACTGTTTTTT. Translated, it gives CASSQVTSPAATNEKLFF.